A selection of T cell receptor beta chains follows, all from one sample in a study of blood T cell repertoires in COVID-19. This table comes from immunoSEQ multiplex PCR, and its TCRdb copy is limited to in-frame clones, with some not included. Of hundreds of thousands of clones listed, about nine tenths were seen once; the top ten hold about 1.5%. The sequencing input was peripheral blood. Every receptor here comes from a woman aged 30 to 39 with active or convalescent COVID-19. Both conserved end residues are part of each CDR3. D genes are given only for firm matches. A clone size is listed for some rows: how often the clone was seen (once, few, many), or a class if it is expanded.

v_gene	d_gene	len	j_gene	abundance	CDR3aa	CDR3nt
TRBV30	TRBD1	17	TRBJ1-2	.	CAWRNPSRTGFGLGYTF	TGTGCCTGGAGGAACCCTTCAAGGACAGGGTTTGGGTTAGGCTACACCTTC
TRBV4-1	.	15	TRBJ2-6	.	CASSPLAAGANVLTF	TGCGCCAGCAGTCCTCTGGCAGCTGGGGCCAACGTCCTGACTTTC
TRBV7-9	TRBD2	16	TRBJ2-5	.	CASSLEGGLWQETQYF	TGTGCCAGCAGCTTAGAGGGAGGGCTTTGGCAAGAGACCCAGTACTTC
TRBV5-4	TRBD2	17	TRBJ2-1	once	CASSFLVPSGITDEQFF	TGTGCCAGCAGCTTCTTAGTGCCTAGCGGGATAACTGATGAGCAGTTCTTC
TRBV7-9	.	17	TRBJ2-5	.	CASSLVGLAPDEETQYF	TGTGCCAGCAGCTTAGTGGGTTTAGCGCCGGACGAGGAGACCCAGTACTTC
TRBV29-1	.	16	TRBJ1-2	.	CSVEAPPLTDSYGYTF	TGCAGCGTTGAAGCCCCACCCCTGACTGACAGCTATGGCTACACCTTC
TRBV9	TRBD1	15	TRBJ2-7	.	CASSVQGQGIGEQYF	TGTGCCAGCAGCGTCCAGGGACAGGGTATAGGCGAGCAGTACTTC
TRBV6-2/TRBV6-3	TRBD1	19	TRBJ2-1	.	CASNPTPVQGASSYNEQFF	TGTGCCAGCAACCCAACTCCAGTACAGGGGGCCAGCTCCTACAATGAGCAGTTCTTC
TRBV19	TRBD1	16	TRBJ1-5	few	CASSMNSGTGNQPQHF	TGTGCCAGTAGTATGAACTCCGGGACAGGCAATCAGCCCCAGCATTTT
TRBV6-6	TRBD2	18	TRBJ2-3	.	CASSPWPKTSGPTDTQYF	TGTGCCAGCAGTCCATGGCCCAAAACTAGCGGCCCGACAGATACGCAGTATTTT
TRBV5-1	TRBD1	19	TRBJ2-6	.	CASSFQQGQENSGANVLTF	TGCGCCAGCAGCTTTCAGCAAGGACAGGAAAACTCTGGGGCCAACGTCCTGACTTTC
TRBV10-3	.	15	TRBJ1-3	.	CAISAPDRAGNTIYF	TGTGCCATCAGTGCCCCTGACCGGGCTGGAAACACCATATATTTT
TRBV19	.	16	TRBJ1-3	.	CASSAQLLTSGNTIYF	TGTGCCAGTAGTGCGCAACTGCTGACATCCGGAAACACCATATATTTT
TRBV3-1/TRBV3-2	.	14	TRBJ2-1	.	CASSQDRTRHEQFF	TGTGCCAGCAGCCAAGATCGGACTCGTCATGAGCAGTTCTTC
TRBV3-1/TRBV3-2	.	11	TRBJ2-7	once	CASSQAGGTYF	TGTGCCAGCAGCCAAGCAGGCGGGACGTACTTC
TRBV7-2	.	12	TRBJ2-2	.	CARNEGTGELFF	TGTGCCAGAAACGAGGGCACCGGGGAGCTGTTTTTT
TRBV19	.	12	TRBJ1-5	.	CASSIRGQPQHF	TGTGCCAGTAGTATCAGGGGACAGCCCCAGCATTTT
TRBV4-2	.	14	TRBJ1-2	.	CASSLPGGNYGYTF	TGTGCCAGCAGCCTCCCGGGGGGAAACTATGGCTACACCTTC
TRBV6-5	.	13	TRBJ1-5	.	CASSGLRRQPQHF	TGTGCCAGCAGCGGACTCCGGAGACAGCCCCAGCATTTT
TRBV7-2	TRBD2	15	TRBJ2-1	.	CASSLIPAGANEQFF	TGTGCCAGCAGCTTAATACCAGCGGGGGCCAATGAGCAGTTCTTC
TRBV6-5	.	15	TRBJ2-2	many	CASSYSTGVGGELFF	TGTGCCAGCAGTTACTCGACGGGGGTGGGCGGGGAGCTGTTTTTT
TRBV5-1	TRBD2	18	TRBJ2-3	once	CASSLPTSGDSGTDTQYF	TGCGCCAGCAGCTTGCCCACTAGCGGGGACTCAGGCACAGATACGCAGTATTTT
TRBV11-2	TRBD1	16	TRBJ2-7	.	CASSQPGQGFSYEQYF	TGTGCCAGCAGCCAACCGGGACAGGGATTTTCCTACGAGCAGTACTTC
TRBV7-8	.	16	TRBJ1-6	.	CASNPGRQVKRTPLHF	TGTGCCAGCAACCCGGGAAGACAGGTTAAGAGGACACCCCTCCACTTT
TRBV5-1	.	16	TRBJ1-6	.	CASSLRESSYNSPLHF	TGCGCCAGCAGCTTGAGGGAGAGCTCCTATAATTCACCCCTCCACTTT
TRBV5-1	.	15	TRBJ1-2	once	CASSSNGYGGGGYTF	TGCGCCAGCAGCTCGAATGGTTACGGGGGTGGCGGCTACACCTTC
TRBV7-9	.	11	TRBJ1-4	.	CASSPDEKLFF	TGTGCCAGCAGCCCGGATGAAAAACTGTTTTTT